A single sample is the source of the 14 T cell receptor beta chains below, sequenced in a study of cytomegalovirus exposure and HLA in healthy donors. In the PCR, 60 Vbeta and 13 Jbeta primers were used. Generated by immunoSEQ multiplex PCR, the TCRdb table keeps only in-frame clones and is missing some. The sample consists of roughly 120,000 clones, 60% to 75% of them appearing once. The sample consisted of PBMCs. The receptors were sampled from a woman in her thirties or forties in good health and CMV-seropositive.

The genes are TRBV2 and TRBJ2-7; the D gene is possibly TRBD2 (5 bases). The CDR3 is 12 amino acids. CDR1 is SNHLY, CDR2 FYNNEI, per germline. Trimming shortened V by 4 bases and J by 5 bases, and 9 bases separated the two germline ends. The CDR3 here is CASSGLADEQYF. The DNA of the CDR3 is TGTGCCAGCAGTGGGCTAGCCGACGAGCAGTACTTC.

The chain couples TRBV7-2 to TRBJ1-1, with 11 bases fitting TRBD1. Germline CDR1 is SGHTA and CDR2 is FQGNSA. CDR3 length: 15 amino acids. V lost 1 base, J lost 6 bases, and 4 bases stayed unmatched. CDR3 sequence (DNA): TGTGCCAGCAGCTTAGTAACGGGACAGGGGGCTGAAGCTTTCTTT. Protein sequence: CASSLVTGQGAEAFF. Combining the CDR3 with reference TRBV7-2 and TRBJ1-1 gives the whole variable domain GAGVSQSPSNKVTEKGKDVELRCDPISGHTALYWYRQSLGQGLEFLIYFQGNSAPDKSGLPSDRFSAERTGGSVSTLTIQRTQQEDSAVYLCASSLVTGQGAEAFFGQGTRLTVV.

In this sample, this clone turned up a few times. The V gene is TRBV7-9, the J gene TRBJ2-1; TRBD2 is a possible D gene (6 bases). Germline-derived CDR1 and CDR2 are SEHNR and FQNEAQ (reference sequence). This CDR3 has 18 amino acids. V dropped 5 bases and J dropped 8 bases, with 28 bases sitting between them. The chain's CDR3 is CASSGRLRRFTGEDEQFF. In DNA, the CDR3 is TGTGCCAGCAGCGGACGTTTAAGACGTTTTACTGGGGAGGATGAGCAGTTCTTC.

This clone appeared a single time. V is TRBV2 and J is TRBJ2-1, with TRBD2 as a possible D gene (6 bases). The CDR3 has 12 residues. Germline CDR1 and CDR2: SNHLY and FYNNEI. The V gene lost 2 bases and the J gene lost 8 bases, with 7 bases spanning the gap. The CDR3 loop is CASSESGDEQFF. The CDR3 nucleotides are TGTGCCAGCAGTGAATCGGGGGATGAGCAGTTCTTC.

This sequence joins TRBV5-1 and TRBJ2-5; D gene unclear. Germline values: CDR1 SGHRS, CDR2 YFSETQ. CDR3 length: 14 amino acids. Deletions cut 0 bases from V and 2 bases from J, with 8 bases between. The CDR3 sequence: CASSLDSTQETQYF. DNA of the CDR3: TGCGCCAGCAGCTTGGACAGTACACAAGAGACCCAGTACTTC.

V and J are TRBV6-1 and TRBJ2-1, with 10 bases fitting TRBD2. This CDR3 has 15 amino acids. J gave up 4 bases and V 3 bases, and 3 bases lay outside the gene matches. Germline CDR1 MNHNS, CDR2 SASEGT. CDR3 loop: CASSDASGGYNEQFF. The CDR3 nucleotides read TGTGCCAGCAGTGACGCTAGCGGGGGTTACAATGAGCAGTTCTTC.

The chain couples TRBV11-2 to TRBJ1-2; D not resolved. Trimming took off 5 bases at V and 5 bases at J, with 21 bases between the two ends. Germline-derived CDR1 and CDR2 are SGHAT and FQNNGV. The CDR3 is made up of 16 amino acids. The CDR3 sequence is CASSRLGVGSGYGYTF. For the CDR3, the DNA is TGTGCCAGCAGCCGACTCGGGGTGGGGTCGGGATATGGCTACACCTTC.

CDR3 residues: CASREFGVVAFGAFF. The CDR3 coding sequence is TGTGCCAGCCGAGAGTTCGGGGTTGTCGCCTTTGGAGCTTTCTTT. The chain employs TRBV19 and TRBJ1-1; D gene ambiguous. The V gene's germline CDR1 is LNHDA and CDR2 SQIVND (reference sequence). The CDR3 contains 15 residues. With 9 bases removed from V and 10 bases from J, the gap between germline ends came to 27 bases.

The chain joins TRBV19 to TRBJ2-7; D gene unclear. The CDR3 length is 14 residues. In germline, CDR1 is LNHDA, CDR2 SQIVND (reference sequence). Deletions cut 5 bases from V and 2 bases from J, with 13 bases between. CDR3 protein: CASSSRGATYEQYF. Written as DNA, the CDR3 is TGTGCCAGTAGTTCCCGCGGAGCTACCTACGAGCAGTACTTC.

This sequence joins TRBV28 and TRBJ1-2; maybe TRBD1 (5 bases). Germline-derived CDR1 and CDR2 are MDHEN and SYDVKM. The CDR3 loop spans 14 amino acids. The germline V and J ends were trimmed by 6 bases and 5 bases, with 16 bases remaining between them. CDR3 loop: CASSPVGGRYGYTF. DNA of the CDR3: TGTGCCAGCAGCCCAGTGGGGGGTAGATATGGCTACACCTTC.

In nucleotides, the CDR3 is TGCAGCGTTGCTAGCCTAGCGGGAAGGGCGTATTTT. It specifies CSVASLAGRAYF. The chain links TRBV29-1 to TRBJ2-3; 9 bases are shared with TRBD2. The junction had 10 bases not matched to a gene; V was cut back by 4 bases and J by 14 bases. The germline V gene has CDR1 SQVTM and CDR2 ANQGSEA. The CDR3 covers 12 residues.

CDR3 DNA: TGCAGCGTAGGATTCTTAAACGAGCGGTACGAGCAGTACTTC. Its protein product is CSVGFLNERYEQYF. The genes are TRBV29-1 and TRBJ2-7; tentative D call: TRBD2 (5 bases). Trimming cost V 6 bases and J 4 bases, with 19 bases left between them. This CDR3 comprises 14 residues. Looked up from germline, CDR1 is SQVTM and CDR2 is ANQGSEA.

The CDR3 region is CATSRDAQGSYEQYF. CDR3 DNA: TGTGCCACCAGCAGAGATGCACAGGGCTCCTACGAGCAGTACTTC. The genes are TRBV15 and TRBJ2-7; perhaps TRBD1 as D (6 bases). The germline V and J ends were trimmed by 0 bases and 0 bases, with 9 bases remaining between them. Germline V lookup: CDR1 LNHNV, CDR2 YYDKDF (reference sequence). CDR3 length equals 15 residues.

This sequence joins TRBV9 and TRBJ2-7; a weak D match, TRBD2 (5 bases). The V gene lost 0 bases and the J gene lost 7 bases, with 14 bases spanning the gap. The germline gives CDR1 SGDLS, CDR2 YYNGEE. The CDR3 runs 14 residues. CDR3 protein: CASSVDWYGGEQYF. CDR3 sequence (DNA): TGTGCCAGCAGCGTAGATTGGTACGGCGGGGAGCAGTACTTC.